Detailed here is one T cell receptor beta chain. Its antigen is still unknown. The input lacks base qualities; no much larger clone sits a single base away. This entry belongs to a study of blood T cell repertoires in COVID-19 (TCRdb year 2020). Context from the whole study: The collaborator samples originated in the United States, Italy and Spain and spanned the acute and convalescent phases of COVID-19. HLA class I and class II types, where available, came from metadata supplied by the sample provider rather than from assay-based typing. The repertoires were released in a freely available public database intended as a resource for research on the immune response to SARS-CoV-2. The samples were drawn from the first 160 participants of the ongoing ImmuneRACE study and from 1,254 subjects provided by 6 global collaborators. The material from the prospective study consisted of cDNA or gDNA derived from T cells, B-cell-depleted T cells, or PBMCs. Deeply sampled blood TCRbeta repertoires from subjects exposed to, actively infected with, or recovered from COVID-19 were included in the dataset. A de-identified subject ID, COVID-19 status, age in years and sex were almost always included in the sample metadata.

At one collaborating source in Seattle, patients were enrolled during active infection and were followed longitudinally through the course of disease. Collaborating institutions collected whole blood in K2EDTA tubes following their own protocols. For TCRbeta analysis, collaborators shipped samples as frozen whole blood, isolated PBMCs, or DNA extracted from either of those sample types. Including cysteine and phenylalanine, the CDR3 has 15 amino acids. The DNA shown is the 45-base CDR3, in frame from base 1. CDR1 and CDR2 were assigned from the germline V gene as KGHSH and LQKENI. V is clipped by 2 bases and J by 3 bases, and the sequence between their germline boundaries is 11 bases long. Broader findings and caveats from the paper: Clinical and demographic metadata were provided uncurated, with the amount varying by source and participant.

The immunoSEQ Assay, a bias-controlled multiplex PCR, was used to amplify TCRbeta CDR3 regions from genomic DNA. Turning to the authors' computational methods: Within the assay, amplification of reference gene primers was used to estimate how many nucleated cells each sample contained. To quantify the absolute abundance of each unique TCRbeta CDR3 rearrangement, sequence reads were collapsed and filtered. Productive Simpson clonality was computed per sample as the square root of Simpson's diversity index over productive rearrangements. The source is immuneACCESS, and TCRdb retained only in-frame sequences with V and J called. Part of the clones is not carried over; for the studies checked, unresolved V genes explain less than half of this, and the remainder is unexplained. D and trimming come from the DNA, and the V and J calls and clone size come from that table. The sample has 350,000 to 400,000 clones on record, more than 80% of them singletons. Clones ranked in the top ten supply about 3% of the sample.

Recombination linked TRBV18 to TRBJ2-1, and the D gene may be TRBD2, 5 bases matching. This clonotype originated in a young woman with COVID-19, enrolled during active disease. Sequenced material: peripheral blood. The DNA is as follows: TGTGCCAGCTCACCATGGGAGTCTGACTACAATGAGCAGTTCTTC. This yields the protein CASSPWESDYNEQFF. Joined to the reference TRBV18 and TRBJ2-1 proteins, this CDR3 gives the full variable domain: NAGVMQNPRHLVRRRGQEARLRCSPMKGHSHVYWYRQLPEEGLKFMVYLQKENIIDESGMPKERFSAEFPKEGPSILRIQQVVRGDSAAYFCASSPWESDYNEQFFGPGTRLTVL.